This TCR beta chain was documented in a study of blood T cell repertoires in COVID-19. Those who participated ranged in age from 18 to 89 years and resided in roughly 26 US areas. This table comes from immunoSEQ multiplex PCR, and its TCRdb copy is limited to in-frame clones, with some not included. Of around 250,000 clones listed, 82% were seen once; the top ten hold 5%. Sample: PBMCs or T cells enriched from blood (not recorded which). The sequence derives from a man in his forties or fifties who had been exposed to COVID-19.

The CDR3 spells CASSQDNVGRRETQYF. The CDR3 DNA follows: TGTGCCAGCAGCCAAGATAATGTAGGGAGACGAGAGACCCAGTACTTC. The rearrangement links TRBV14 to TRBJ2-5; D might be TRBD2 (5 bases). From germline, CDR1 is SGHDN and CDR2 FVKESK. This CDR3 has 16 residues. Trimming took 0 bases from V and 4 from J, leaving 15 bases between them. Full variable domain (remainder filled in from reference TRBV14 and TRBJ2-5): EAGVTQFPSHSVIEKGQTVTLRCDPISGHDNLYWYRRVMGKEIKFLLHFVKESKQDESGMPNNRFLAERTGGTYSTLKVQPAELEDSGVYFCASSQDNVGRRETQYFGPGTRLLVL.